This note documents a single T cell receptor beta chain sequence. This entry comes from a study of shared T cell receptors in the human thymus. This CDR3 contains 17 residues. Trimming removed 1 base from V and 4 bases from J, with 18 bases in between. Germline assignment: CDR1 LNHNV and CDR2 YYDKDF (reference sequence). Profiled with immunoSEQ multiplex PCR; TCRdb holds only in-frame clones, not every one. The top ten clones hold about 0.01% of a sample with hundreds of thousands of clones, around 87% of them seen once. A further study also used this sample, focusing on human thymus T cells. This second study notes: Resections were taken during corrective heart surgery, and the thymus tissue came from these.

Material: thymocytes. The chain combines TRBV15 with TRBJ2-3, with D maybe TRBD2 (5 bases). The receptor comes from a boy under two years old with a congenital heart defect. The CDR3 DNA reads as TGTGCCACCAGCAGAGGAGGGCTCCCTCCCGTGCCAGATACGCAGTATTTT. Protein product: CATSRGGLPPVPDTQYF.